This T cell receptor beta chain was recovered during a study of control samples from healthy donors and cancer patients. The repertoire was sequenced with immunoSEQ multiplex PCR; TCRdb's copy has only in-frame clones and lacks some. The table lists about 78,000 clones, roughly nine tenths of them singletons. The sequence derives from a woman aged 55 to 70 in good health. The sequencing sample was made of blood.

CDR3 coding DNA: TGTGCCAGCAGCTCCCCGGGGGGCGGGGCCAACGTCCTGACTTTC. The encoded protein is CASSSPGGGANVLTF. The chain couples TRBV5-6 to TRBJ2-6; possibly TRBD2 for D (7 bases). Trimming removed 3 bases from V and 4 bases from J, with 11 bases in between. CDR1 is SGHDT, CDR2 YYEEEE, per germline. CDR3 length: 15 residues.